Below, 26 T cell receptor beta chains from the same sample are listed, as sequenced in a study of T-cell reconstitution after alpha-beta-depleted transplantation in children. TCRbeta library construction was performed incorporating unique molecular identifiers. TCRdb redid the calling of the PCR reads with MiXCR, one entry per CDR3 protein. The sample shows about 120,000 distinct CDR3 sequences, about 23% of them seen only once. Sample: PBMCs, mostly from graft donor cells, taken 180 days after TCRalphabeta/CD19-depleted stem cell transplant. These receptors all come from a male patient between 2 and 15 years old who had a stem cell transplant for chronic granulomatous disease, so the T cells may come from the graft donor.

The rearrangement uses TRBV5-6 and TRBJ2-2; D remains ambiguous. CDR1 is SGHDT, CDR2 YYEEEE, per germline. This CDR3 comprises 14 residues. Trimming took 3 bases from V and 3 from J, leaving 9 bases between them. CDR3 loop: CASSYTHYTGELFF. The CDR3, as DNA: TGTGCCAGCAGCTACACACATTACACCGGGGAGCTGTTTTTT.

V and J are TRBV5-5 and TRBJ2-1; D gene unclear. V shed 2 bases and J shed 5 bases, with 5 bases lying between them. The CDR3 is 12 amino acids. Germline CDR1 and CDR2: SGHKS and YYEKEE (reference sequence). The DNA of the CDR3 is TGTGCCAGCAGCTTACCCAACAATGAGCAGTTCTTC. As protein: CASSLPNNEQFF.

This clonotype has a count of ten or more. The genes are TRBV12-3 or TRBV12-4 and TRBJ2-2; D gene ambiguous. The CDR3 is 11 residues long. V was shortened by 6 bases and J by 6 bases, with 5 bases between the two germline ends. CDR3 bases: TGTGCCAGCAGCTTTTCCGGGGAGCTGTTTTTT. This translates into CASSFSGELFF.

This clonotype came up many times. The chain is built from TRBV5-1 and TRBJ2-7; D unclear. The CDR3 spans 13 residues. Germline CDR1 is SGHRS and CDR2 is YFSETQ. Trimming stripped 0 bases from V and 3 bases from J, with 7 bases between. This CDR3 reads CASSLGTLYEQYF. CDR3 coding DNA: TGCGCCAGCAGCTTGGGGACCCTCTACGAGCAGTACTTC.

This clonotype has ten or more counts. CDR3 in DNA: TGTGCCAGCAGCTTGTCGGTGCGGGCGCACACTGAAGCTTTCTTT. This codes for CASSLSVRAHTEAFF. The rearrangement joins TRBV5-6 to TRBJ1-1, with D unresolved. The CDR3 has 15 residues. V lost 1 base and J lost 3, with 13 bases in between. Germline V gives CDR1 SGHDT, CDR2 YYEEEE.

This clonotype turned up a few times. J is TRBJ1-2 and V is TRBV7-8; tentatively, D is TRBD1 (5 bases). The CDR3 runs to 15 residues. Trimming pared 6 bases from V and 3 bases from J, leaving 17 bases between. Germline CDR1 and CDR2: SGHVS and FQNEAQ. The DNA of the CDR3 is TGTGCCAGCAGTAATCCGGGACGAAAGGACTATGGCTACACCTTC. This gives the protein CASSNPGRKDYGYTF.

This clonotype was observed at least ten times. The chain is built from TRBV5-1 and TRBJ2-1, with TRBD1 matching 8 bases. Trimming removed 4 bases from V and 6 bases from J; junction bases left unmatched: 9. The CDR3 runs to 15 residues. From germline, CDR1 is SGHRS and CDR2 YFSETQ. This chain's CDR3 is CASSLGMTGVNEQFF. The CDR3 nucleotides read TGCGCCAGCAGCCTAGGAATGACAGGGGTCAATGAGCAGTTCTTC.

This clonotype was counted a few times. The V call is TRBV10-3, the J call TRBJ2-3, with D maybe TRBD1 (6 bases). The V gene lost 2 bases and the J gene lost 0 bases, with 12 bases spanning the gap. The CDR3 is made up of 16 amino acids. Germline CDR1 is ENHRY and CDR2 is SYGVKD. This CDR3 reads CAISERAGDSTDTQYF. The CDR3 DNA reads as TGTGCCATCAGTGAGAGGGCAGGGGACAGCACAGATACGCAGTATTTT.

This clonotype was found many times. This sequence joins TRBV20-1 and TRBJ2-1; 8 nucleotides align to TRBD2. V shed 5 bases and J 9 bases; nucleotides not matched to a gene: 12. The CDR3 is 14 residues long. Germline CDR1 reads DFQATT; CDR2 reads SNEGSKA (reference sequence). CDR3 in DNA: TGCAGTGCTTCACGGGAGGGCCTAGGGGGTGAGCAGTTCTTC. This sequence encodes CSASREGLGGEQFF.

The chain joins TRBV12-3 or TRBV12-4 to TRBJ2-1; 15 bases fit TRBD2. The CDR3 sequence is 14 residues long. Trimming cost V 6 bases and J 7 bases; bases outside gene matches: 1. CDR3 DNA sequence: TGTGCCAGCAGAGGGACTAGCGGGGGGAATGAGCAGTTCTTC. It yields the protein CASRGTSGGNEQFF.

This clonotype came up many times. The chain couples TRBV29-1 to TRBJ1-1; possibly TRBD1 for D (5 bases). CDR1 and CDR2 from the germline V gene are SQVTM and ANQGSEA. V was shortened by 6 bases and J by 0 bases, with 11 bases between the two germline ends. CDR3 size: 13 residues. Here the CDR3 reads CSVEGTMNTEAFF. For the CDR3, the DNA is TGCAGCGTCGAGGGGACTATGAACACTGAAGCTTTCTTT.

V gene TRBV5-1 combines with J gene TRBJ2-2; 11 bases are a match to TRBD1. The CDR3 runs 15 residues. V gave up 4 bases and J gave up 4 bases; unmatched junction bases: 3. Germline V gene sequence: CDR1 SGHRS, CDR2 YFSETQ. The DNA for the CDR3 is TGCGCCAGCAGCCGGGACAGGGGGACCACCGGGGAGCTGTTTTTT. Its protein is CASSRDRGTTGELFF.

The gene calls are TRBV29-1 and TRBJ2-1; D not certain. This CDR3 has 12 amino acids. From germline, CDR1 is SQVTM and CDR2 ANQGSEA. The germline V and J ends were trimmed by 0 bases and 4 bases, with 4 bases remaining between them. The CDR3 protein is CSVEELYNEQFF. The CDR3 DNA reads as TGCAGCGTTGAAGAGCTTTACAATGAGCAGTTCTTC.

The CDR3 protein is CASSQDFSYEQYF. In DNA, the CDR3 is TGCGCCAGCAGCCAAGATTTCTCCTACGAGCAGTACTTC. The chain links TRBV4-1 to TRBJ2-7; no clear D. This CDR3 contains 13 residues. Trimming pared 0 bases from V and 0 bases from J, leaving 3 bases between. Germline CDR1 and CDR2: MGHRA and YSYEKL.

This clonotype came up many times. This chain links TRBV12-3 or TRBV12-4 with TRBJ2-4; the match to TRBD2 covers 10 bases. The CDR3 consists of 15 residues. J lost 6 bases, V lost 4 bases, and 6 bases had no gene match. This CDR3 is CASSSEREGPNIQYF. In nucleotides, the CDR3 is TGTGCCAGCAGTTCTGAGCGGGAGGGCCCAAACATTCAGTACTTC.

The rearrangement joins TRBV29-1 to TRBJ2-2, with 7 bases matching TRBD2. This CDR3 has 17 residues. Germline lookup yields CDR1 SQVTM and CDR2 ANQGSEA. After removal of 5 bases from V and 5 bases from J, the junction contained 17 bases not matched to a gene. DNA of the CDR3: TGCAGCGTTTCCCGGCCCGGGGGGACGCACTTTACCGGGGAGCTGTTTTTT. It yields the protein CSVSRPGGTHFTGELFF.

CDR3 in DNA: TGTGCCAGCAGTTTAGCATGGGGACATGAGCAGTTCTTC. Amino acid sequence: CASSLAWGHEQFF. The chain has TRBV12-3 or TRBV12-4 and TRBJ2-1; D is tentatively TRBD1 or TRBD2 (5 bases each). V was pared by 0 bases and J by 8 bases, with 8 bases between. The CDR3 totals 13 residues.

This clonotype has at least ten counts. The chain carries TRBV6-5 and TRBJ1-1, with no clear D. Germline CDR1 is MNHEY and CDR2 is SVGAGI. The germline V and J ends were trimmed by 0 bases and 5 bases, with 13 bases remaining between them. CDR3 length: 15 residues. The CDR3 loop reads CASSYSNGGRTEAFF. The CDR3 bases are TGTGCCAGCAGTTACTCGAATGGCGGGAGGACTGAAGCTTTCTTT.

This CDR3 is CASSLDLAGGPDTQYF. The DNA of the CDR3 is TGCGCCAGCAGCTTGGACCTAGCGGGAGGTCCAGATACGCAGTATTTT. The chain has TRBV5-1 and TRBJ2-3, with 11 bases fitting TRBD2. Per the germline V gene, CDR1 is SGHRS and CDR2 is YFSETQ. Trimming cost V 0 bases and J 4 bases; bases outside gene matches: 4. CDR3 length: 16 residues. The whole variable domain, remainder taken from reference TRBV5-1 and TRBJ2-3, is KAGVTQTPRYLIKTRGQQVTLSCSPISGHRSVSWYQQTPGQGLQFLFEYFSETQRNKGNFPGRFSGRQFSNSRSEMNVSTLELGDSALYLCASSLDLAGGPDTQYFGPGTRLTVL.

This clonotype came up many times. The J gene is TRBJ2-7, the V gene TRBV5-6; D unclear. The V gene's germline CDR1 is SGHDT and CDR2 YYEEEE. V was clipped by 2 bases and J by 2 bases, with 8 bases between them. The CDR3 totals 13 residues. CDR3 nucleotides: TGTGCCAGCAGCTTACGGGTCCCCTACGAGCAGTACTTC. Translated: CASSLRVPYEQYF.

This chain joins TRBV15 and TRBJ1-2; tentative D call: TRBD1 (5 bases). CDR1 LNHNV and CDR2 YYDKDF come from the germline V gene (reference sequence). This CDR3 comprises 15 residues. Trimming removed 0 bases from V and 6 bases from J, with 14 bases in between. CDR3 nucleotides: TGTGCCACCAGCAGAGAGGCGCAGGGTTGGAATGGCTACACCTTC. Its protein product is CATSREAQGWNGYTF.

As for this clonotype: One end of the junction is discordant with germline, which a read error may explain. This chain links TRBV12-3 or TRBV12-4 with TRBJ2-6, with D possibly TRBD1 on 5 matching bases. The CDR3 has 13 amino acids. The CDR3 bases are TGTGCCAGCAGTTCTACTGGGGCCAACGGCCTGACTTTC. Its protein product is CASSSTGANGLTF.

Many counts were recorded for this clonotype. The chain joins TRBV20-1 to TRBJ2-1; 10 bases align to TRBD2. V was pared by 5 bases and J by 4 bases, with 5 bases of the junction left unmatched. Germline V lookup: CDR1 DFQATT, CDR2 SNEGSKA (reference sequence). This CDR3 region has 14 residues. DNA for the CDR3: TGCAGTGCTCAAGCGGGAGGGCCTTACAATGAGCAGTTCTTC. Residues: CSAQAGGPYNEQFF.

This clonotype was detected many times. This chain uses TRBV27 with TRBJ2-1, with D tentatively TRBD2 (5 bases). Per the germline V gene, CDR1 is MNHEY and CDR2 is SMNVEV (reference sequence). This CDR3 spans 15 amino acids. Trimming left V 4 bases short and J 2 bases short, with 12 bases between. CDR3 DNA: TGTGCCAGCAGTTCGCCGGGAAATACCTACAATGAGCAGTTCTTC. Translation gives CASSSPGNTYNEQFF.

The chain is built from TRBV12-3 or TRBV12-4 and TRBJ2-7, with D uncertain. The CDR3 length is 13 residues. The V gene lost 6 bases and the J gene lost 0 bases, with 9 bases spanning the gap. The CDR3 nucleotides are TGTGCCAGCAGGGACGGAAGCTCCTACGAGCAGTACTTC. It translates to CASRDGSSYEQYF.

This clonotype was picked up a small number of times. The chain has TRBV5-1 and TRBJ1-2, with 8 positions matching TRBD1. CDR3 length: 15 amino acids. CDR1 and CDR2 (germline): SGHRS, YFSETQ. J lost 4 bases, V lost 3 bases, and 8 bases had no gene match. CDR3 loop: CASSSLAGGTYGYTF. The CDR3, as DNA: TGCGCCAGCAGCTCGCTGGCAGGGGGCACCTATGGCTACACCTTC.